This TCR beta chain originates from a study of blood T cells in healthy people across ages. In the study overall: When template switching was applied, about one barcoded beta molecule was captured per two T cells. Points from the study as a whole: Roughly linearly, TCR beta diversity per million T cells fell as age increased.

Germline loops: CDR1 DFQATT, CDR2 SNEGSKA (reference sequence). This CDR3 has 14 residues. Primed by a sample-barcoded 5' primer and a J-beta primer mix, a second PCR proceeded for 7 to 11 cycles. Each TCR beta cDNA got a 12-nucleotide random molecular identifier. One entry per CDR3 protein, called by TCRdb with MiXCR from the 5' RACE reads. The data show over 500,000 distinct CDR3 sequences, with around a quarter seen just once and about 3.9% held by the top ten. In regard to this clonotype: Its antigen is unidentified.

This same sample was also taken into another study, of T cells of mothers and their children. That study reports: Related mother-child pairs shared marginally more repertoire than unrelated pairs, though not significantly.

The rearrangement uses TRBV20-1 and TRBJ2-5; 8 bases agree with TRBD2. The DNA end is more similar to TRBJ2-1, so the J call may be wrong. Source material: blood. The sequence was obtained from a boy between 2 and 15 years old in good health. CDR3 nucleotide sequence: TGCAGTGCTATAGGCGGGGGGTCATACAATGAGCAGTTCTTC. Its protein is CSAIGGGSYNEQFF.